The 30 T cell receptor beta chains reported below all come from one sample, sequenced in a study of control samples from healthy donors and cancer patients. Method: immunoSEQ multiplex PCR; TCRdb's copy keeps in-frame clones and lacks some. The table records roughly 190,000 clones, 90% to 95% of them present only once. Sample: blood. The receptors stem from a woman aged 25-40 years in good health.

This clone was recorded only once. The chain carries TRBV12-3 or TRBV12-4 and TRBJ1-2; a possible D gene is TRBD1 (5 bases). V was pared by 6 bases and J by 0 bases, with 5 bases between. CDR3 length: 12 residues. The CDR3, as DNA: TGTGCCAGCAGACAGGCTAACTATGGCTACACCTTC. This sequence encodes CASRQANYGYTF.

This clone was seen once. The chain recombines TRBV7-9 with TRBJ1-1; 10 bases map to TRBD1. The V gene end was trimmed by 5 bases and the J gene end by 4 bases; junction bases not matched to a gene: 10. The CDR3 has 16 residues. Germline CDR1 reads SEHNR; CDR2 reads FQNEAQ (reference sequence). The CDR3 spells CASSTRQGARGTEAFF. As DNA, the CDR3 is TGTGCCAGCAGCACCCGACAGGGGGCGCGGGGCACTGAAGCTTTCTTT.

V and J are TRBV9 and TRBJ2-3; D is unclear. CDR1 is SGDLS and CDR2 is YYNGEE in the germline V gene. The CDR3 has 12 amino acids. V lost 4 bases, J lost 3 bases, and 6 bases lay in between. The CDR3 nucleotides read TGTGCCAGCAGCCCCCCGACAGATACGCAGTATTTT. The encoded protein is CASSPPTDTQYF. Filled out from reference TRBV9 and TRBJ2-3, the complete variable domain reads DSGVTQTPKHLITATGQRVTLRCSPRSGDLSVYWYQQSLDQGLQFLIQYYNGEERAKGNILERFSAQQFPDLHSELNLSSLELGDSALYFCASSPPTDTQYFGPGTRLTVL.

V is TRBV6-5 and J is TRBJ1-1; the D gene is possibly TRBD1 (6 bases). Germline V gene lookup returns CDR1 MNHEY and CDR2 SVGAGI. The CDR3 length is 12 residues. With 8 bases removed from V and 4 bases from J, the gap between germline ends came to 11 bases. CDR3: CASGSGVTEAFF. The CDR3 DNA reads TGTGCCAGCGGGTCAGGGGTCACTGAAGCTTTCTTT.

This sequence joins TRBV28 and TRBJ1-5, with 7 nucleotides matching TRBD1. Germline V CDR1 and CDR2: MDHEN, SYDVKM. J gave up 2 bases and V 5 bases, and 6 bases lay outside the gene matches. This CDR3 contains 15 residues. The CDR3 loop reads CASSERDSRNQPQHF. As DNA, the CDR3 is TGTGCCAGCAGTGAACGGGACAGCCGCAATCAGCCCCAGCATTTT. Together with reference TRBV28 and TRBJ1-5, the CDR3 gives the full variable domain: DVKVTQSSRYLVKRTGEKVFLECVQDMDHENMFWYRQDPGLGLRLIYFSYDVKMKEKGDIPEGYSVSREKKERFSLILESASTNQTSMYLCASSERDSRNQPQHFGDGTRLSIL.

The chain uses TRBV7-2 and TRBJ2-7; D might be TRBD2 (5 bases). The CDR3 sequence is 15 residues long. Germline CDR1 reads SGHTA; CDR2 reads FQGNSA. The V and J ends lost 1 base and 0 bases respectively, with 10 bases between them. DNA of the CDR3: TGTACCAGCAGCTTAGGGACCACTAGCTCCTACGAGCAGTACTTC. Residues: CTSSLGTTSSYEQYF. The complete variable domain, with remaining parts taken from reference TRBV7-2 and TRBJ2-7, reads GAGVSQSPSNKVTEKGKDVELRCDPISGHTALYWYRQSLGQGLEFLIYFQGNSAPDKSGLPSDRFSAERTGGSVSTLTIQRTQQEDSAVYLCTSSLGTTSSYEQYFGPGTRLTVT.

The gene calls are TRBV11-1 and TRBJ2-3; D remains ambiguous. V was trimmed by 3 bases and J by 4 bases, leaving 11 bases between them. Germline-derived CDR1 and CDR2 are SGHAT and FQDESV (reference sequence). CDR3 length: 14 residues. The chain's CDR3 is CASSFRLGSDTQYF. The CDR3 DNA reads TGTGCCAGCAGCTTCCGATTAGGATCAGATACGCAGTATTTT.

J is TRBJ1-2 and V is TRBV9; TRBD1 matches at 8 bases. CDR1 is SGDLS, CDR2 YYNGEE, per germline. V lost 0 bases and J lost 1; bases outside the gene matches: 5. The CDR3 sequence is 16 residues long. CDR3 residues: CASSVGGQALNYGYTF. The CDR3 DNA sequence: TGTGCCAGCAGCGTAGGGGGACAGGCGCTTAACTATGGCTACACCTTC.

This clone has only a few counts. V gene TRBV19 combines with J gene TRBJ2-1, with D possibly matching TRBD2 (6 bases). CDR1 is LNHDA and CDR2 is SQIVND in the germline V gene (reference sequence). The CDR3 has 15 residues. Trimming removed 5 bases at V and 2 bases at J, with 13 bases between. The CDR3, as DNA: TGTGCCAGTAGTTGGGGGGACCCCGCCTACAATGAGCAGTTCTTC. This encodes CASSWGDPAYNEQFF.

The DNA for the CDR3 is TGTGCCAGCAGCGTAGGGTTCACCGGGGAGCTGTTTTTT. This translates into CASSVGFTGELFF. The chain carries TRBV9 and TRBJ2-2, with D unresolved. The germline V gene encodes CDR1 SGDLS and CDR2 YYNGEE. This CDR3 has 13 amino acids. Trimming cost V 0 bases and J 4 bases, with 4 bases left between them.

The table lists this clone with a count of one. This sequence joins TRBV6-5 and TRBJ1-2; 11 nucleotides line up with TRBD1. The J segment lost 6 bases and the V segment lost 2 bases, leaving 2 bases of the junction unmatched. The CDR3 sequence is 14 residues long. In germline, CDR1 is MNHEY, CDR2 SVGAGI. The CDR3 sequence: CASSYGGQGDGYTF. CDR3 bases: TGTGCCAGCAGTTACGGGGGACAGGGGGATGGCTACACCTTC.

The V gene is TRBV7-2, the J gene TRBJ1-4, with D unclear. This CDR3 spans 14 amino acids. Germline V lookup: CDR1 SGHTA, CDR2 FQGNSA. V was trimmed by 0 bases and J by 3 bases, leaving 5 bases between them. The CDR3 bases are TGTGCCAGCAGCTTAGCCGGTGCTAATGAAAAACTGTTTTTT. It translates to CASSLAGANEKLFF.

The gene calls are TRBV15 and TRBJ1-4, with a tentative D call TRBD1 (6 bases). Per germline, CDR1 LNHNV and CDR2 YYDKDF (reference sequence). The CDR3 is made up of 15 amino acids. V lost 3 bases and J lost 8, with 16 bases in between. The CDR3 sequence is CATSRGAGWGEKLFF. DNA of the CDR3: TGTGCCACCAGCAGGGGGGCAGGGTGGGGAGAAAAACTGTTTTTT.

The rearrangement joins TRBV27 to TRBJ1-5, with 11 nucleotides matching TRBD1. The J segment lost 6 bases and the V segment lost 5 bases, leaving 9 bases of the junction unmatched. Germline loops: CDR1 MNHEY, CDR2 SMNVEV (reference sequence). The CDR3 is 16 residues long. CDR3 amino acids: CASSPLDRGLSQPQHF. The CDR3 DNA sequence: TGTGCCAGCAGTCCCCTGGACAGGGGGCTGAGTCAGCCCCAGCATTTT.

This clone showed up just once. The chain carries TRBV5-1 and TRBJ1-1, with D unclear. V was trimmed by 0 bases and J by 0 bases, leaving 9 bases between them. Per germline, CDR1 SGHRS and CDR2 YFSETQ. The CDR3 has 15 residues. CDR3 DNA sequence: TGCGCCAGCAGCTTGGATCAAGAGATGAACACTGAAGCTTTCTTT. Translation gives CASSLDQEMNTEAFF.

The chain has TRBV6-5 and TRBJ1-2; unclear D gene. In germline, CDR1 is MNHEY, CDR2 SVGAGI. The CDR3 totals 13 residues. V shed 0 bases and J shed 8 bases, with 10 bases lying between them. The CDR3 nucleotides read TGTGCCAGCAGTTACTCAGGGCTTCTCGGCTACACCTTC. Its protein is CASSYSGLLGYTF.

The chain couples TRBV27 to TRBJ2-1; D ambiguous. This CDR3 spans 14 amino acids. The V gene's germline CDR1 is MNHEY and CDR2 SMNVEV (reference sequence). Trimming removed 4 bases at V and 0 bases at J, with 7 bases between. The CDR3 loop is CASSSRSSYNEQFF. DNA of the CDR3: TGTGCCAGCAGTTCCAGGAGCTCCTACAATGAGCAGTTCTTC.

This rearrangement joins TRBV6-5 to TRBJ1-4; 7 positions match TRBD1. The V gene's germline CDR1 is MNHEY and CDR2 SVGAGI. V shed 5 bases and J 4 bases; nucleotides not matched to a gene: 4. This CDR3 is built from 14 residues. The DNA of the CDR3 is TGTGCCAGCAGTCCTGGGACAGTTAATGAAAAACTGTTTTTT. As protein: CASSPGTVNEKLFF.

This chain links TRBV4-2 with TRBJ2-2, with 7 bases matching TRBD1. This CDR3 contains 16 residues. V shed 1 base and J 4 bases; nucleotides not matched to a gene: 6. Germline V gene sequence: CDR1 LGHNA, CDR2 YNFKEQ. The CDR3 DNA sequence: TGTGCCAGCAGCCAAGTAGACAGGGATAGCACCGGGGAGCTGTTTTTT. This translates into CASSQVDRDSTGELFF.

The V gene is TRBV24-1, the J gene TRBJ2-2; TRBD1 aligns across 8 bases. The germline CDR1 and CDR2 sequences are KGHDR and SFDVKD. Trimming cost V 4 bases and J 4 bases; bases outside gene matches: 4. The CDR3 runs to 15 residues. The DNA for the CDR3 is TGTGCCACCAGTGAAGGACAGGGAGTCACCGGGGAGCTGTTTTTT. Encoded protein: CATSEGQGVTGELFF.

This clone was found many times. The chain carries TRBV1 and TRBJ2-3; the table gives TRBD1 as D, unverified against the DNA. TRBV1 is classified as a pseudogene. This CDR3 is built from 12 residues. The CDR3 nucleotides read TGCACCAGCAGTAAAGGGGAAGATACGCAGTATTTT. Translated, it gives CTSSKGEDTQYF.

This sequence joins TRBV12-2 and TRBJ1-1. TRBV12-2 represents a pseudogene. The CDR3 sequence is 15 residues long. As DNA, the CDR3 is TGTGCAAGTCGCCCTCACATCGACGTGAACACTGAAGCTTTCTTT. Its protein is CASRPHIDVNTEAFF.

This clone was seen a handful of times. The chain is built from TRBV18 and TRBJ1-4, with a weak D call TRBD1 (5 bases). Germline CDR1 KGHSH, CDR2 LQKENI. The ends were cut back, 1 base at V and 4 bases at J, with 13 bases in the middle. The CDR3 spans 16 residues. This CDR3 reads CASSPRSWTSNEKLFF. Written as DNA, the CDR3 is TGTGCCAGCTCACCACGCAGCTGGACAAGTAATGAAAAACTGTTTTTT.

The chain is built from TRBV2 and TRBJ2-1; the match to TRBD2 covers 12 bases. Trimming took 5 bases from V and 8 from J; bases not matched to a gene: 4. The CDR3 is 14 amino acids. CDR1 is SNHLY, CDR2 FYNNEI, per germline. The CDR3 coding sequence is TGTGCCAGCAGTCGACTAGCGGGAGTGTATGAGCAGTTCTTC. Its protein is CASSRLAGVYEQFF.

This rearrangement joins TRBV15 to TRBJ1-6; 7 nucleotides match TRBD1. Trimming took 3 bases from V and 8 from J; bases not matched to a gene: 7. The CDR3 spans 15 residues. Looked up from germline, CDR1 is LNHNV and CDR2 is YYDKDF (reference sequence). This CDR3 reads CATSSEQGRDSPLHF. CDR3 DNA: TGTGCCACCAGCAGCGAACAGGGGCGGGATTCACCCCTCCACTTT.

The genes are TRBV10-3 and TRBJ1-2; possibly TRBD1 for D (5 bases). The CDR3 is 13 amino acids. Trimming stripped 7 bases from V and 2 bases from J, with 11 bases between. Germline V gives CDR1 ENHRY, CDR2 SYGVKD. The CDR3 is CAITPRENYGYTF. The CDR3 region has the DNA TGTGCCATCACCCCCAGGGAGAACTATGGCTACACCTTC.

The J gene is TRBJ1-4, the V gene TRBV19; no clear D. This CDR3 comprises 14 residues. Per germline, CDR1 LNHDA and CDR2 SQIVND (reference sequence). Trimming took 4 bases from V and 4 from J, leaving 10 bases between them. CDR3 sequence: CASSTGRSNEKLFF. In nucleotides, the CDR3 is TGTGCCAGTAGTACGGGGAGGAGTAATGAAAAACTGTTTTTT.

The chain joins TRBV10-3 to TRBJ1-1; D might be TRBD1 (6 bases). The germline CDR1 and CDR2 sequences are ENHRY and SYGVKD. V lost 6 bases and J 3 bases, leaving 8 bases between the germline ends. This CDR3 has 12 residues. CDR3 bases: TGTGCCATCAGACAGGGAGACACTGAAGCTTTCTTT. Its translation: CAIRQGDTEAFF.

This clone has only a few counts. This sequence joins TRBV6-4 and TRBJ2-1, with TRBD1 identical over 12 bases. CDR1 and CDR2 from the germline V gene are MRHNA and SNTAGT. This CDR3 contains 16 residues. V was pared by 0 bases and J by 8 bases, with 5 bases of the junction left unmatched. For the CDR3, the DNA is TGTGCCAGCAGTGACTCACCGGGACAGGGGGCCGATGAGCAGTTCTTC. Translating it yields CASSDSPGQGADEQFF.

The count of this clone is one. The sample has other DNA sequences that encode this CDR3 too. The chain couples TRBV5-6 to TRBJ2-6, with D hard to call. CDR1 and CDR2 from the germline V gene are SGHDT and YYEEEE. The V and J ends lost 0 bases and 1 base respectively, with 5 bases between them. The CDR3 totals 15 residues. CDR3 nucleotide sequence: TGTGCCAGCAGCTTGGTGGGGTCTGGGGCCAACGTCCTGACTTTC. Translating it yields CASSLVGSGANVLTF.